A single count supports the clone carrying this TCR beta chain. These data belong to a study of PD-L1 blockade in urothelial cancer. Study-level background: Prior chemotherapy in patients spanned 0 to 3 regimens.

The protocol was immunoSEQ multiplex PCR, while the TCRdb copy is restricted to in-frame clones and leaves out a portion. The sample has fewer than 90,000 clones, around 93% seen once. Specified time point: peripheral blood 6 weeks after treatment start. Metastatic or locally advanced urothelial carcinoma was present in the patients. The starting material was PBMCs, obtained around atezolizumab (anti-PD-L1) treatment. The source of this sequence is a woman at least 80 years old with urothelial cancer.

This CDR3 reads CASSVDSSNTEAFF. Written as DNA, the CDR3 is TGTGCCAGCAGCGTAGACAGCTCGAACACTGAAGCTTTCTTT. This chain uses TRBV9 with TRBJ1-1, with unresolved D. Trimming removed 0 bases at V and 1 base at J, with 7 bases between. CDR3 length equals 14 residues. Germline assignment: CDR1 SGDLS and CDR2 YYNGEE. The whole variable domain, filled in from reference TRBV9 and TRBJ1-1, reads DSGVTQTPKHLITATGQRVTLRCSPRSGDLSVYWYQQSLDQGLQFLIQYYNGEERAKGNILERFSAQQFPDLHSELNLSSLELGDSALYFCASSVDSSNTEAFFGQGTRLTVV.